A single sample is the source of the 21 T cell receptor beta chains below, sequenced in a study of blood T cell repertoires in COVID-19. Only in-frame clones appear in the TCRdb table, and some are missing; sequencing was by immunoSEQ multiplex PCR. The sample yields some 120,000 clones, roughly 80% seen once. Specimen: peripheral blood. All receptors derive from an older man with COVID-19, enrolled during active disease.

This clone has just a few counts. J is TRBJ1-5 and V is TRBV28; D remains ambiguous. Germline CDR1 reads MDHEN; CDR2 reads SYDVKM. This CDR3 has 17 residues. V was shortened by 2 bases and J by 1 base, with 15 bases between the two germline ends. The CDR3 protein is CASSLKGGGVSNQPQHF. In nucleotides, the CDR3 is TGTGCCAGCAGTTTAAAGGGAGGTGGAGTGAGCAATCAGCCCCAGCATTTT. The variable domain in full, completed from reference TRBV28 and TRBJ1-5, reads DVKVTQSSRYLVKRTGEKVFLECVQDMDHENMFWYRQDPGLGLRLIYFSYDVKMKEKGDIPEGYSVSREKKERFSLILESASTNQTSMYLCASSLKGGGVSNQPQHFGDGTRLSIL.

The V and J genes are TRBV7-3 and TRBJ1-6; D may be TRBD1 (6 bases). V lost 6 bases and J lost 8, with 11 bases in between. Germline-derived CDR1 and CDR2 are SGHTA and FQGTGA. This CDR3 has 13 amino acids. This chain's CDR3 is CASRPNRDSPLHF. The CDR3, as DNA: TGTGCCAGCAGACCGAACAGGGATTCACCCCTCCACTTT.

The CDR3 region has the DNA TGTGCCAGCACCCGCCAGGGGTTCGACACTGAAGCTTTCTTT. Protein sequence: CASTRQGFDTEAFF. The chain combines TRBV28 with TRBJ1-1, with D perhaps matching TRBD1 (6 bases). This CDR3 region has 14 residues. Trimming removed 7 bases from V and 3 bases from J, with 15 bases in between. CDR1 is MDHEN and CDR2 is SYDVKM in the germline V gene.

This clone showed up just a few times. The V gene is TRBV11-2, the J gene TRBJ1-4; D is unclear. Germline V gene data show CDR1 as SGHAT and CDR2 as FQNNGV. Trimming shortened V by 1 base and J by 7 bases, and 4 bases separated the two germline ends. The CDR3 loop spans 12 amino acids. Written as DNA, the CDR3 is TGTGCCAGCAGCTTAGGGAGTGAAAAACTGTTTTTT. This translates into CASSLGSEKLFF.

The chain recombines TRBV6-5 with TRBJ2-1; D unresolved. Germline-derived CDR1 and CDR2 are MNHEY and SVGAGI. Trimming shortened V by 2 bases and J by 6 bases, and 11 bases separated the two germline ends. There are 14 residues in the CDR3. The CDR3 loop is CASSYPGLSNEQFF. For the CDR3, the DNA is TGTGCCAGCAGTTACCCAGGTCTATCCAATGAGCAGTTCTTC.

This rearrangement joins TRBV3-1 (or the pseudogene TRBV3-2) to TRBJ1-1; the match to TRBD1 covers 7 bases. V lost 4 bases, J lost 4 bases, and 3 bases stayed unmatched. The germline gives CDR1 LGHDT, CDR2 YNNKEL (reference sequence). The CDR3 runs 13 residues. The CDR3 sequence: CASSRTGTTEAFF. The CDR3 DNA sequence: TGTGCCAGCAGCCGGACAGGAACCACTGAAGCTTTCTTT.

The chain links TRBV6-5 to TRBJ2-1, with 7 bases aligning to TRBD2. V was pared by 6 bases and J by 1 base, with 3 bases of the junction left unmatched. The V gene's germline CDR1 is MNHEY and CDR2 SVGAGI. The CDR3 runs 14 residues. The CDR3 bases are TGTGCCAGCAGCCGGCGGGAGTCCTACAATGAGCAGTTCTTC. Its protein product is CASSRRESYNEQFF.

J is TRBJ2-1 and V is TRBV7-8, with TRBD2 as a possible D gene (6 bases). CDR3 length equals 16 residues. V lost 5 bases and J lost 7, with 21 bases in between. CDR1 is SGHVS and CDR2 is FQNEAQ in the germline V gene. CDR3 in DNA: TGTGCCAGCAGCCTACTCAATGGCCCGACTAGTAATGAGCAGTTCTTC. Amino acids: CASSLLNGPTSNEQFF.

The gene calls are TRBV14 and TRBJ2-7; 8 bases match TRBD2. The V gene's germline CDR1 is SGHDN and CDR2 FVKESK. The CDR3 contains 18 residues. The ends lost 0 bases at V and 0 bases at J; junction bases unmatched: 10. The CDR3 coding sequence is TGTGCCAGCAGCCAAGATTGGCCTAGCGGGCCGATCTCCTACGAGCAGTACTTC. This encodes CASSQDWPSGPISYEQYF.

The chain uses TRBV5-1 and TRBJ1-6; a possible D gene is TRBD1 (5 bases). This CDR3 is built from 14 residues. V was pared by 2 bases and J by 9 bases, with 12 bases between. Germline CDR1 is SGHRS and CDR2 is YFSETQ. The CDR3 here is CASSFRDLSSPLHF. DNA for the CDR3: TGCGCCAGCAGCTTCAGGGATTTGAGTTCACCCCTCCACTTT.

This clone has a handful of counts. This chain joins TRBV3-1 (or the pseudogene TRBV3-2) and TRBJ1-5; the D gene is possibly TRBD1 (5 bases). Germline V gene lookup returns CDR1 LGHDT and CDR2 YNNKEL (reference sequence). V was pared by 0 bases and J by 2 bases, with 8 bases between. CDR3 length: 15 residues. CDR3 in DNA: TGTGCCAGCAGCCAAGATCCGACAGGCAATCAGCCCCAGCATTTT. This translates into CASSQDPTGNQPQHF.

For this clone: With a much larger clone just one base away, this may be a read error. The chain carries TRBV11-1 and TRBJ1-1, with D perhaps TRBD1 (5 bases). Trimming cost V 3 bases and J 1 base, with 6 bases left between them. There are 13 residues in the CDR3. In germline, CDR1 is SGHAT, CDR2 FQDESV (reference sequence). The DNA for the CDR3 is TGTGCCAGCAGCTTGGGGGGGAACACTGAAGCTTTCTTT. Amino acids: CASSLGGNTEAFF.

As for this clone: Distinct nucleotide sequences in the sample also encode this CDR3. The chain recombines TRBV10-3 with TRBJ1-1; D may be TRBD1 (5 bases). Per germline, CDR1 ENHRY and CDR2 SYGVKD. This CDR3 is built from 14 residues. V lost 6 bases, J lost 5 bases, and 16 bases lay in between. The CDR3 spells CAIRAGQGWTEAFF. The CDR3 DNA reads TGTGCCATCAGGGCGGGGCAGGGTTGGACTGAAGCTTTCTTT.

This rearrangement joins TRBV27 to TRBJ2-1; 13 nucleotides line up with TRBD2. In germline, CDR1 is MNHEY, CDR2 SMNVEV (reference sequence). CDR3 length equals 15 residues. V shed 5 bases, J shed 7 bases, and the junction held 5 bases outside the gene matches. This CDR3 reads CASSLLAGGGNEQFF. The DNA for the CDR3 is TGTGCCAGCAGTCTACTAGCGGGAGGGGGAAATGAGCAGTTCTTC.

In this sample, this clone turned up once. The chain links TRBV7-2 to TRBJ1-5; D gene uncertain. The V and J ends lost 3 bases and 3 bases respectively, with 9 bases between them. Germline V CDR1 and CDR2: SGHTA, FQGNSA. The CDR3 is 14 residues long. CDR3 protein: CASSFVRLNQPQHF. The CDR3 nucleotides are TGTGCCAGCAGCTTTGTGCGGCTCAATCAGCCCCAGCATTTT.

The chain has TRBV5-1 and TRBJ2-7; D call uncertain. CDR3 length equals 14 residues. Germline CDR1 is SGHRS and CDR2 is YFSETQ. Trimming shortened V by 2 bases and J by 2 bases, and 11 bases separated the two germline ends. The CDR3 DNA reads TGCGCCAGCAGCTTCGACTCCGGCCCCTACGAGCAGTACTTC. Translating gives CASSFDSGPYEQYF.

The table lists this clone with a few counts. The chain couples TRBV7-3 to TRBJ1-1, with D unclear. The CDR3 is 13 amino acids. V lost 7 bases to trimming and J lost 0 bases, with 9 bases between them. Germline V CDR1 and CDR2: SGHTA, FQGTGA. CDR3: CASKETVNTEAFF. DNA for the CDR3: TGTGCCAGCAAGGAGACGGTGAACACTGAAGCTTTCTTT. The variable domain in full, with the rest retrieved from reference TRBV7-3 and TRBJ1-1, is GAGVSQTPSNKVTEKGKYVELRCDPISGHTALYWYRQSLGQGPEFLIYFQGTGAADDSGLPNDRFFAVRPEGSVSTLKIQRTERGDSAVYLCASKETVNTEAFFGQGTRLTVV.

The V gene is TRBV20-1, the J gene TRBJ1-2, with D unclear. Germline V lookup: CDR1 DFQATT, CDR2 SNEGSKA (reference sequence). The CDR3 is 11 residues long. V dropped 6 bases and J dropped 5 bases, with 10 bases sitting between them. CDR3 protein: CSAHTVYGYTF. The CDR3 coding sequence is TGCAGTGCCCATACAGTTTATGGCTACACCTTC.

This clone showed up just once. This chain links TRBV18 with TRBJ1-5; 12 bases map to TRBD1. This CDR3 comprises 16 residues. The germline V gene encodes CDR1 KGHSH and CDR2 LQKENI. Unmatched junction bases numbered 6, after V lost 5 bases and J lost 4 bases. In nucleotides, the CDR3 is TGTGCCAGCTCAACCGGGACAGGGGGCGTAAATCAGCCCCAGCATTTT. It yields the protein CASSTGTGGVNQPQHF.

This clone was seen a handful of times. The chain has TRBV3-1 (or the pseudogene TRBV3-2) and TRBJ1-1; D uncertain. Between the trimmed V and J ends, which lost 3 bases and 10 bases, there was a span of 15 bases. Per germline, CDR1 LGHDT and CDR2 YNNKEL (reference sequence). The CDR3 is 13 residues long. The CDR3 coding sequence is TGTGCCAGCAGCCAGGGGTGGCAGGCGGGAGCTTTCTTT. Amino acid sequence: CASSQGWQAGAFF.

This clone was detected once. The chain couples TRBV19 to TRBJ1-5; 7 nucleotides agree with TRBD1. V dropped 4 bases and J dropped 0; count of bases not matched to a gene: 9. The CDR3 length is 17 residues. The germline CDR1 and CDR2 sequences are LNHDA and SQIVND (reference sequence). The CDR3 nucleotides read TGTGCCAGTAGTAGATGGGACAGATCTAATAGCAATCAGCCCCAGCATTTT. Translated, it gives CASSRWDRSNSNQPQHF.